These 21 T cell receptor beta chains share one sample of origin, sequenced in a study of cytomegalovirus exposure and HLA in healthy donors. The PCR used 60 Vbeta and 13 Jbeta primers. The method was immunoSEQ multiplex PCR; TCRdb's version includes in-frame clones alone and lacks a portion of them. The sample carries over 110,000 clones, approximately 80% recorded once. The specimen sequenced was PBMCs. These receptors originate from a male donor in good health and CMV-seropositive.

This clone was detected a few times. The chain joins TRBV5-8 to TRBJ2-7; 11 bases are shared with TRBD2. This CDR3 is built from 17 residues. Trimming cost V 3 bases and J 3 bases; bases outside gene matches: 11. Germline V gene data show CDR1 as SGHTS and CDR2 as YDEGEE. The CDR3 region has the DNA TGTGCCAGCAGCTCAATGCATATAGCGGGAGGGCGCTACGAGCAGTACTTC. Its protein product is CASSSMHIAGGRYEQYF.

The chain links TRBV7-3 to TRBJ2-1; weak D call: TRBD1 (7 bases). The V and J ends lost 7 bases and 9 bases respectively, with 13 bases between them. Germline CDR1 SGHTA, CDR2 FQGTGA. The CDR3 runs 12 residues. The CDR3 DNA reads TGTGCCAGCACTAACAGGGGAGGTGAGCAGTTCTTC. Its protein is CASTNRGGEQFF. Looking up the rest from reference TRBV7-3 and TRBJ2-1 gives the full variable domain: GAGVSQTPSNKVTEKGKYVELRCDPISGHTALYWYRQSLGQGPEFLIYFQGTGAADDSGLPNDRFFAVRPEGSVSTLKIQRTERGDSAVYLCASTNRGGEQFFGPGTRLTVL.

The CDR3, as DNA: TGTGCCAGTCGGATTGGAGGTCAGCCCCAGCATTTT. The encoded protein is CASRIGGQPQHF. The chain has TRBV19 and TRBJ1-5; D remains unclear. The germline V and J ends were trimmed by 8 bases and 6 bases, with 11 bases remaining between them. Germline-derived CDR1 and CDR2 are LNHDA and SQIVND (reference sequence). The CDR3 has 12 residues.

This chain links TRBV5-1 with TRBJ1-2; the match to TRBD1 covers 8 bases. The CDR3 runs 14 residues. The germline V gene encodes CDR1 SGHRS and CDR2 YFSETQ. The V gene end was trimmed by 2 bases and the J gene end by 8 bases; junction bases not matched to a gene: 8. The CDR3, as DNA: TGCGCCAGCAGCTTTTCTCAGGGGGCGAAGGGCTACACCTTC. As protein: CASSFSQGAKGYTF.

The chain uses TRBV7-2 and TRBJ2-7, with 8 bases aligning to TRBD2. The germline V gene has CDR1 SGHTA and CDR2 FQGNSA. CDR3 length: 14 amino acids. The trim removed 3 bases at V and 2 bases at J, leaving 3 bases unmatched. This CDR3 is CASSFIAGTYEQYF. The CDR3 bases are TGTGCCAGCAGCTTCATAGCGGGGACCTACGAGCAGTACTTC. Full variable domain (outside the CDR3, taken from reference TRBV7-2 and TRBJ2-7): GAGVSQSPSNKVTEKGKDVELRCDPISGHTALYWYRQSLGQGLEFLIYFQGNSAPDKSGLPSDRFSAERTGGSVSTLTIQRTQQEDSAVYLCASSFIAGTYEQYFGPGTRLTVT.

The gene calls are TRBV19 and TRBJ1-1, with D unresolved. Germline assignment: CDR1 LNHDA and CDR2 SQIVND (reference sequence). Between the trimmed V and J ends, which lost 3 bases and 5 bases, there was a span of 7 bases. The CDR3 contains 12 residues. The CDR3 region has the DNA TGTGCCAGTAGTATCGGGATGACTGAAGCTTTCTTT. It translates to CASSIGMTEAFF.

The count of this clone is one. The CDR3 loop is CASSQGGRGETQYF. Written as DNA, the CDR3 is TGCGCCAGCAGCCAAGGGGGCCGGGGGGAGACCCAGTACTTC. The chain uses TRBV4-3 and TRBJ2-5, with a weak D call TRBD2 (6 bases). This CDR3 spans 14 amino acids. Deletions cut 1 base from V and 5 bases from J, with 11 bases between. Per the germline V gene, CDR1 is LGHNA and CDR2 is YSLEER.

The V and J genes are TRBV27 and TRBJ1-6; weak D call: TRBD1 (6 bases). Trimming took 5 bases from V and 5 from J, leaving 10 bases between them. Germline CDR1 MNHEY, CDR2 SMNVEV (reference sequence). This CDR3 has 14 amino acids. CDR3 amino acids: CASSNDRNNSPLHF. CDR3 coding DNA: TGTGCCAGCAGTAACGACAGGAATAATTCACCCCTCCACTTT.

The chain couples TRBV10-2 to TRBJ1-5, with D tentatively TRBD1 (5 bases). CDR1 WSHSY and CDR2 SAAADI come from the germline V gene. The CDR3 totals 14 residues. Trimming pared 4 bases from V and 6 bases from J, leaving 13 bases between. The CDR3 is CASSGAGRTQPQHF. DNA of the CDR3: TGCGCCAGCAGTGGGGCAGGGCGGACTCAGCCCCAGCATTTT.

The chain recombines TRBV1 with TRBJ2-5; TRBD2 was called by the table and not checked on the DNA. TRBV1 is reported as a pseudogene. This CDR3 comprises 18 residues. The CDR3 region is CTSSHLAWERGRKETQYF. The CDR3 DNA reads TGCACCAGCAGCCATCTCGCTTGGGAGCGGGGACGAAAAGAGACCCAGTACTTC.

A few counts support this clone. This rearrangement joins TRBV6-1 to TRBJ2-1, with 13 bases that match TRBD2. Germline V lookup: CDR1 MNHNS, CDR2 SASEGT. Trimming took 6 bases from V and 9 from J; bases not matched to a gene: 8. This CDR3 has 15 amino acids. The CDR3 loop reads CASSPRLAGGGEQFF. The CDR3 coding sequence is TGTGCCAGCAGCCCCCGACTAGCGGGGGGCGGTGAGCAGTTCTTC.

The chain combines TRBV28 with TRBJ2-6, with D uncertain. V shed 5 bases and J shed 0 bases, with 8 bases lying between them. CDR1 is MDHEN, CDR2 SYDVKM, per germline. The CDR3 loop spans 15 amino acids. CDR3 in amino acids: CASSNLNSGANVLTF. For the CDR3, the DNA is TGTGCCAGCAGTAATTTAAACTCTGGGGCCAACGTCCTGACTTTC.

The chain joins TRBV28 to TRBJ2-7, with 8 nucleotides matching TRBD1. The CDR3 totals 17 residues. The V gene's germline CDR1 is MDHEN and CDR2 SYDVKM. V shed 8 bases and J 3 bases; nucleotides not matched to a gene: 18. CDR3 DNA sequence: TGTGCCAGCGTGGGGAACAGGACAGGGTTCCTCCTCTACGAGCAGTACTTC. Translation: CASVGNRTGFLLYEQYF.

The chain couples TRBV5-3 to TRBJ2-2; no firm D call. TRBV5-3 is assigned to the ORF class and has an uncertain function. This CDR3 spans 14 amino acids. V was trimmed by 0 bases and J by 3 bases, leaving 6 bases between them. The DNA of the CDR3 is TGTGCCAGAAGCTTGGGTCGCGACACCGGGGAGCTGTTTTTT. This sequence encodes CARSLGRDTGELFF.

This chain joins TRBV19 and TRBJ2-7, with D maybe TRBD2 (6 bases). The CDR3 loop spans 14 amino acids. The germline CDR1 and CDR2 sequences are LNHDA and SQIVND (reference sequence). Trimming cost V 0 bases and J 3 bases, with 9 bases left between them. The CDR3 sequence: CASSIDSGDYEQYF. CDR3 nucleotides: TGTGCCAGTAGTATAGATTCGGGGGACTACGAGCAGTACTTC.

The chain recombines TRBV9 with TRBJ2-3; TRBD2 might be the D (5 bases). Trimming took off 5 bases at V and 1 base at J, with 14 bases between the two ends. CDR3 size: 15 residues. CDR1 and CDR2 (germline): SGDLS, YYNGEE. The CDR3 region is CASSVRERGTDTQYF. CDR3 DNA sequence: TGTGCCAGCAGTGTAAGGGAGAGGGGCACAGATACGCAGTATTTT.

This clone was seen only once. One end of the junction varies from germline; a read error may be responsible. Other DNA sequences in this sample translate to the same CDR3. The V call is TRBV7-7, the J call TRBJ2-5; no definite D call. From germline, CDR1 is SSHAT and CDR2 FNYEAQ (reference sequence). The CDR3 has 15 residues. CDR3 DNA sequence: TGTGCTAGCAGCTCCGGAACTACCATCCAAGAGACCCAGTACTTC. This codes for CASSSGTTIQETQYF.

Comment on this clone: The same CDR3 can be traced to other DNA sequences in this sample. The V call is TRBV28, the J call TRBJ1-1; D not resolved. The ends were cut back, 5 bases at V and 5 bases at J, with 18 bases in the middle. Germline loops: CDR1 MDHEN, CDR2 SYDVKM. The CDR3 is 15 residues long. The CDR3 coding sequence is TGTGCCAGCAGTCACCACCAGGTGACAAGGACTGAAGCTTTCTTT. Translating gives CASSHHQVTRTEAFF.

CDR3 nucleotides: TGTGCCAGCAGTTACGGGGCGGGACAGGTGGGCTATGGCTACACCTTC. This sequence encodes CASSYGAGQVGYGYTF. The chain joins TRBV6-6 to TRBJ1-2, with 8 bases matching TRBD1. Germline assignment: CDR1 MNHNY and CDR2 SVGAGI (reference sequence). V gave up 2 bases and J gave up 4 bases; unmatched junction bases: 9. This CDR3 is 16 amino acids long.

The CDR3 here is CASSPQGMNEQFF. DNA for the CDR3: TGTGCCAGTAGCCCACAGGGGATGAATGAGCAGTTCTTC. This chain connects TRBV19 to TRBJ2-1, with 7 positions matching TRBD1. Trimming cost V 6 bases and J 7 bases; bases outside gene matches: 6. Germline lookup yields CDR1 LNHDA and CDR2 SQIVND (reference sequence). The CDR3 loop spans 13 amino acids.

V and J are TRBV9 and TRBJ1-3, with 7 bases aligning to TRBD1. Unmatched junction bases numbered 1, after V lost 1 base and J lost 0 bases. The germline CDR1 and CDR2 sequences are SGDLS and YYNGEE. The CDR3 loop spans 15 amino acids. CDR3 residues: CASSVTGDSGNTIYF. The CDR3 DNA reads as TGTGCCAGCAGCGTAACAGGGGACTCTGGAAACACCATATATTTT. Using reference TRBV9 and TRBJ1-3 for the parts outside the CDR3, the full variable domain is DSGVTQTPKHLITATGQRVTLRCSPRSGDLSVYWYQQSLDQGLQFLIQYYNGEERAKGNILERFSAQQFPDLHSELNLSSLELGDSALYFCASSVTGDSGNTIYFGEGSWLTVV.